Shown below are 21 T cell receptor beta chains from a single sample sequenced in a study of regulatory T cells in long-lasting Graves disease. In building TCR beta libraries, iRepertoire HTBI primers were used together with Arm-PCR of CDR3 regions. A single record per CDR3 protein comes from TCRdb applying MiXCR to the multiplex PCR reads. The repertoire holds a few hundred thousand distinct CDR3 sequences, with 20% to 25% as singletons. The time point here: persistent/refractory GD, antithyroid drugs over 5 years with positive TRAb. After RNA was extracted from PBMCs, the TCR library was made from it. The source was peripheral blood mononuclear cells (PBMCs), collected when the disease was refractory, from a patient treated with antithyroid drugs. These receptors all come from a female donor with Graves disease.

In this sample, this clonotype turned up many times. This chain connects TRBV6-2 or TRBV6-3 to TRBJ2-7, with 10 positions matching TRBD1. CDR3 length equals 16 residues. The V gene end was trimmed by 6 bases and the J gene end by 2 bases; junction bases not matched to a gene: 10. The germline CDR1 and CDR2 sequences are MNHEY and SVGEGT. CDR3 DNA sequence: TGTGCCAGCAGAAAACCGGGACAGGGGAATCCCTACGAGCAGTACTTC. This codes for CASRKPGQGNPYEQYF.

This clonotype showed up many times. The chain couples TRBV5-1 to TRBJ2-7; possible D gene TRBD1, 6 bases. V shed 0 bases and J shed 5 bases, with 12 bases lying between them. CDR1 and CDR2 (germline): SGHRS, YFSETQ. The CDR3 covers 14 residues. Here the CDR3 reads CASSLGQGNDEQYF. CDR3 DNA: TGCGCCAGCAGCTTGGGCCAGGGGAACGACGAGCAGTACTTC.

This clonotype was seen more than once but under ten times. This chain connects TRBV6-2 or TRBV6-3 to TRBJ2-7, with no clear D. V was pared by 5 bases and J by 11 bases, with 19 bases between. Germline V gene data show CDR1 as MNHEY and CDR2 as SVGEGT. The CDR3 loop spans 13 amino acids. CDR3 nucleotides: TGTGCCAGCAGTCCTCAACACGACACGACGAAGTACTTC. Its protein is CASSPQHDTTKYF.

The chain recombines TRBV4-2 with TRBJ1-6, with 7 bases identical to TRBD1. Trimming at V came to 2 bases and at J to 7 bases, leaving 14 bases not matched to a gene. The germline gives CDR1 LGHNA, CDR2 YNFKEQ. The CDR3 has 18 residues. For the CDR3, the DNA is TGTGCCAGCAGCCAATCCCCTGGACAGGAGCTTTGGAATTCACCCCTCCACTTT. Its translation: CASSQSPGQELWNSPLHF.

This clonotype was recorded a few times. V is TRBV5-1 and J is TRBJ1-1; possibly TRBD1 for D (5 bases). The germline gives CDR1 SGHRS, CDR2 YFSETQ. This CDR3 has 17 residues. V gave up 0 bases and J gave up 0 bases, with 15 bases separating them. CDR3 nucleotides: TGCGCCAGCAGCTTGGCTGGACAAGGGGTTATGAACACTGAAGCTTTCTTT. Its protein is CASSLAGQGVMNTEAFF.

In this sample, this clonotype turned up many times. The chain uses TRBV7-9 and TRBJ2-7; D unresolved. Germline CDR1 is SEHNR and CDR2 is FQNEAQ (reference sequence). The CDR3 runs 13 residues. V lost 6 bases to trimming and J lost 3 bases, with 12 bases between them. The CDR3 nucleotides are TGTGCCAGCAGACCGGACGGAGACTACGAGCAGTACTTC. Amino acid sequence: CASRPDGDYEQYF.

V and J are TRBV20-1 and TRBJ1-4, with 10 bases matching TRBD1. In germline, CDR1 is DFQATT, CDR2 SNEGSKA (reference sequence). The junction had 4 bases not matched to a gene; V was cut back by 6 bases and J by 0 bases. CDR3 length: 15 amino acids. CDR3 region: CSARDRGATNEKLFF. The CDR3 DNA sequence: TGCAGTGCCCGGGACAGGGGAGCAACTAATGAAAAACTGTTTTTT.

This clonotype was detected ten times or more. V gene TRBV6-5 combines with J gene TRBJ1-5; D remains ambiguous. The CDR3 consists of 13 residues. The germline V gene has CDR1 MNHEY and CDR2 SVGAGI. Deletions cut 2 bases from V and 4 bases from J, with 6 bases between. The CDR3 here is CASSYNRNQPQHF. As DNA, the CDR3 is TGTGCCAGCAGTTACAACAGAAATCAGCCCCAGCATTTT.

The chain employs TRBV19 and TRBJ2-4; 10 bases align to TRBD2. J was trimmed by 6 bases and V by 3 bases; bases with no gene match: 5. CDR3 length: 15 amino acids. The germline CDR1 and CDR2 sequences are LNHDA and SQIVND (reference sequence). CDR3 loop: CASSMGGLAVNIQYF. The CDR3 DNA reads TGTGCCAGTAGTATGGGCGGACTAGCGGTAAACATTCAGTACTTC.

The table lists this clonotype with a few counts. A much larger clone lies a single base off, so this may be a read error. This chain joins TRBV3-1 and TRBJ1-6; unclear D gene. This CDR3 region has 15 residues. Germline V gives CDR1 LGHDT, CDR2 YNNKEL (reference sequence). Trimming shortened V by 3 bases and J by 0 bases, and 6 bases separated the two germline ends. The CDR3 loop reads CASSQGSSYNSPLHF. CDR3 sequence (DNA): TGTGCCAGCAGCCAGGGGAGCTCCTATAATTCACCCCTCCACTTT.

In its sample, this clonotype was seen once. The CDR3 end shows no conserved phenylalanine or tryptophan, and so a read error is likely. The genes are TRBV5-8 and TRBJ2-7, with a tentative D call TRBD2 (6 bases). CDR1 is SGHTS and CDR2 is YDEGEE in the germline V gene. V dropped 3 bases and J dropped 0 bases, with 16 bases sitting between them. The CDR3 consists of 16 residues. DNA of the CDR3: TGTGCCAGCAGCTACATCACCGGGACTGGCTCCTACGAGCAGTACTGC. It is translated as CASSYITGTGSYEQYC.

This clonotype was observed at least ten times. The genes are TRBV12-3 or TRBV12-4 and TRBJ2-7, with 10 bases matching TRBD2. The CDR3 runs 15 residues. The J segment lost 5 bases and the V segment lost 0 bases, leaving 4 bases of the junction unmatched. The DNA of the CDR3 is TGTGCCAGCAGTTTAGCGGGACTAGCGCACCACGAGCAGTACTTC. Protein sequence: CASSLAGLAHHEQYF.

The J gene is TRBJ1-1, the V gene TRBV12-3 or TRBV12-4, with 8 nucleotides matching TRBD1. After removal of 4 bases from V and 1 base from J, the junction contained 2 bases not matched to a gene. This CDR3 has 14 residues. The CDR3 DNA sequence: TGTGCCAGCAGTTACCAGGGGGCGAACACTGAAGCTTTCTTT. Amino acid sequence: CASSYQGANTEAFF.

This clonotype has only a few counts. The chain couples TRBV4-1 to TRBJ1-1, with 8 nucleotides matching TRBD1. With V trimmed by 0 bases and J by 3 bases, 15 bases remained unmatched. Germline CDR1 and CDR2: MGHRA and YSYEKL. The CDR3 totals 19 residues. DNA of the CDR3: TGCGCCAGCAGCCAAGATAAGACAGGGGCCGTAGTTGGGGACACTGAAGCTTTCTTT. This translates into CASSQDKTGAVVGDTEAFF.

This clonotype was detected ten times or more. The chain links TRBV28 to TRBJ2-2; TRBD2 agrees at 9 bases. V shed 5 bases, J shed 6 bases, and the junction held 7 bases outside the gene matches. The V gene's germline CDR1 is MDHEN and CDR2 SYDVKM. This CDR3 spans 15 amino acids. The CDR3 bases are TGTGCCAGCAGTCTCCAGCGGGAGGTCTCCGGGGAGCTGTTTTTT. Encoded protein: CASSLQREVSGELFF. The whole variable domain, filled in from reference TRBV28 and TRBJ2-2, reads DVKVTQSSRYLVKRTGEKVFLECVQDMDHENMFWYRQDPGLGLRLIYFSYDVKMKEKGDIPEGYSVSREKKERFSLILESASTNQTSMYLCASSLQREVSGELFFGEGSRLTVL.

This clonotype was counted only a few times. The J gene is TRBJ2-4, the V gene TRBV6-1; D ambiguous. V shed 6 bases and J shed 15 bases, with 9 bases lying between them. The germline gives CDR1 MNHNS, CDR2 SASEGT. CDR3 length: 9 amino acids. CDR3 region: CASSHLPYF. The CDR3 nucleotides read TGTGCCAGCAGCCACCTTCCGTACTTC.

This clonotype was detected ten times or more. V and J are TRBV28 and TRBJ1-5; D is perhaps TRBD1 (5 bases). Germline values: CDR1 MDHEN, CDR2 SYDVKM. Deletions cut 0 bases from V and 5 bases from J, with 11 bases between. CDR3 length: 15 residues. The CDR3 spells CASSLWRRGDQPQHF. CDR3 bases: TGTGCCAGCAGTTTATGGAGGAGGGGAGATCAGCCCCAGCATTTT.

Ten or more counts support this clonotype. The chain combines TRBV27 with TRBJ1-1; D gene uncertain. CDR1 is MNHEY and CDR2 is SMNVEV in the germline V gene (reference sequence). The CDR3 is made up of 11 amino acids. With 4 bases removed from V and 7 bases from J, the gap between germline ends came to 7 bases. CDR3 amino acids: CASSSRVEAFF. The CDR3, as DNA: TGTGCCAGCAGTTCAAGGGTTGAAGCTTTCTTT.

This clonotype was picked up many times. This chain connects TRBV28 to TRBJ1-2; D gene ambiguous. The germline gives CDR1 MDHEN, CDR2 SYDVKM. With 3 bases removed from V and 0 bases from J, the gap between germline ends came to 11 bases. The CDR3 has 15 amino acids. CDR3 in amino acids: CASSFPDGANYGYTF. Here the CDR3 DNA reads TGTGCCAGCAGTTTCCCGGACGGAGCTAACTATGGCTACACCTTC.

This clonotype was counted between two and nine times. The CDR3 bases are TGCGCCAGCAGCTGGCAGGGGGCCGGTGAGACCCAGTACTTC. This codes for CASSWQGAGETQYF. The chain links TRBV5-1 to TRBJ2-5; the match to TRBD1 covers 8 bases. V lost 3 bases to trimming and J lost 5 bases; unmatched junction nucleotides: 6. CDR1 and CDR2 from the germline V gene are SGHRS and YFSETQ. The CDR3 is 14 amino acids.

This clonotype was seen repeatedly, ten times or more. The CDR3 here is CAISGSYEQYF. As DNA, the CDR3 is TGTGCCATCAGTGGCTCCTACGAGCAGTACTTC. V and J are TRBV10-3 and TRBJ2-7; D not resolved. V lost 4 bases, J lost 0 bases, and 1 base lay in between. Germline V lookup: CDR1 ENHRY, CDR2 SYGVKD. This CDR3 has 11 amino acids.